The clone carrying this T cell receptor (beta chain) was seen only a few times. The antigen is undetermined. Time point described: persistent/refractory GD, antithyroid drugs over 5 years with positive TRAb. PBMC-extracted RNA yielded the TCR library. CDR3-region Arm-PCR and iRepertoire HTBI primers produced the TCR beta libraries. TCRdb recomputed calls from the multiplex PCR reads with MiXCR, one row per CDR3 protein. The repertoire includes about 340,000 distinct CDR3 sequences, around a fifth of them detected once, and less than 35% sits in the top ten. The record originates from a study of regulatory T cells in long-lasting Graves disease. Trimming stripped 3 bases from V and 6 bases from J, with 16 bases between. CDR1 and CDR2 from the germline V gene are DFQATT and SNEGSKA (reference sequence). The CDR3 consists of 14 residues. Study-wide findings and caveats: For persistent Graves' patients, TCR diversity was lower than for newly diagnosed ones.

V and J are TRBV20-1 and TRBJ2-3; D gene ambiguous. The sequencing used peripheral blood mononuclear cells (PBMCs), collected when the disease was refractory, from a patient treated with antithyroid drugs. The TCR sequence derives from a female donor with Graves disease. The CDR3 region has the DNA TGCAGTGCTAGTCGTCTCTATTTAGGGGATACGCAGTATTTT. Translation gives CSASRLYLGDTQYF.